This TCR beta chain came from a study of CD8+ T cells in alopecia areata. Study summary: Twice a day, 5 to 10 mg of oral tofacitinib was administered to treated patients.

Sequencing relied on a cDNA template that was reverse transcribed from extracted RNA. Generated by immunoSEQ multiplex PCR, the TCRdb table keeps only in-frame clones and is missing some. The profile shows about 130,000 clones, about 50% of them singletons. CDR1 PRHDT and CDR2 FYEKMQ come from the germline V gene (reference sequence). The CDR3 loop spans 15 amino acids. The trim removed 5 bases at V and 4 bases at J, leaving 5 bases unmatched. This receptor was obtained from a human donor with alopecia areata. The material sequenced was CD8+ T cells sorted from blood, taken at week 0. The V gene is TRBV13, the J gene TRBJ2-1; 10 nucleotides match TRBD2. The CDR3 nucleotides are TGTGCCAGCAGCCTCCCTAGCGGGGGTTACAATGAGCAGTTCTTC. It specifies CASSLPSGGYNEQFF.